These T cell receptor beta chains were read from a single sample in a study of shared clonotypes between healthy human individuals. The assay was immunoSEQ multiplex PCR, and TCRdb's table has in-frame clones only and misses some. The repertoire holds 600,000 to 750,000 clones, with 90% as singletons. Sequenced material: memory CD8+ T cells from PBMCs. The receptors come from a man younger than 35 in good health. Some clones in this sample may be carry-over from other donors' samples. The CDR3 runs from the conserved cysteine through the conserved F or W. The D gene is left open where the match is weak. Some rows have no size entry. The others give once, few or many, or a class for an expanded clone.

TRBJ1-3 | - | TRBV10-2 | - | TGCGCCAGCAGTGACGTTTTTGGGTACTCTAACTCTGGAAACACCATATATTTT | CASSDVFGYSNSGNTIYF
TRBJ2-3 | - | TRBV29-1 | - | TGCAGCGTTGAAGATTGGCAGGGTGGGAATACGCAGTATTTT | CSVEDWQGGNTQYF
TRBJ1-1 | - | TRBV7-9 | - | TGTGCCAGCAGAGGGATGAACACTGAAGCTTTCTTT | CASRGMNTEAFF
TRBJ2-1 | TRBD1 | TRBV6-5 | - | TGTGCCAGCAGCGGGGACAGGGAAGAGGCTGAGCAGTTCTTC | CASSGDREEAEQFF
TRBJ1-6 | - | TRBV27 | - | TGTGCCAGCAGTCCCCGAGGGGGGCGAGCTAATTCACCCCTCCACTTT | CASSPRGGRANSPLHF
TRBJ2-5 | TRBD1 | TRBV13 | once | TGTGCCAGCAGCCCGAGTGGGGACAGGCAAGAGACCCAGTACTTC | CASSPSGDRQETQYF
TRBJ1-1 | - | TRBV6-5 | - | TGTGCCAGCAGGTCCCGCGAGAACACTGAAGCTTTCTTT | CASRSRENTEAFF
TRBJ1-1 | - | TRBV6-5 | - | TGTGCCAGCAGTTACGGGCGGGGCACTGAAGCTTTCTTT | CASSYGRGTEAFF
TRBJ2-2 | - | TRBV27 | - | TGTGCCAGCAGTTTATCGCACGAGGGCTCCGGGGAGCTGTTTTTT | CASSLSHEGSGELFF
TRBJ2-2 | - | TRBV30 | - | TGTGCCTGGAGAGACAAGAACACCGGGGAGCTGTTTTTT | CAWRDKNTGELFF
TRBJ2-7 | - | TRBV27 | - | TGTGCCAGCAGTTTATTGGGTACCCACGAGCAGTACTTC | CASSLLGTHEQYF
TRBJ1-2 | - | TRBV7-9 | - | TGTGCCAGCAGCTTAGGGGCCGGCTCCGGGGGTGACACCTTC | CASSLGAGSGGDTF
TRBJ2-2 | - | TRBV7-8 | - | TGTGCCAGCAGCTTAGCGATGGTAGCTGTCAACACCGGGGAGCTGTTTTTT | CASSLAMVAVNTGELFF
TRBJ2-1 | - | TRBV2 | - | TGTGCCAGCATCCCCGGGGCGCCCTACAATGAGCAGTTCTTC | CASIPGAPYNEQFF
TRBJ2-2 | TRBD2 | TRBV5-1 | - | TGCGCCAGCAGCTTCGCCCCGGGACTAGCGGGAGGGCCTCACGGCGGGGAGCTGTTTTTT | CASSFAPGLAGGPHGGELFF
TRBJ1-1 | - | TRBV29-1 | - | TGCAGCGTTGAATGGTACACTGAAGCTTTCTTT | CSVEWYTEAFF
TRBJ2-2 | - | TRBV30 | - | TGTGCCTGGAGAGGATCCGGGGAGCTGTTTTTT | CAWRGSGELFF
TRBJ2-1 | - | TRBV27 | - | TGTGCCAGCAGTTTATCGCACAGGGGGGGCAATGAGCAGTTCTTC | CASSLSHRGGNEQFF
TRBJ2-2 | - | TRBV7-6 | - | TGTGCCAGCAGCCAAAGGGGCGGGGAGCTGTTTTTT | CASSQRGGELFF
TRBJ2-7 | - | TRBV5-5 | few | TGTGCCAGCAGCTTGGCGGCCTCCTACGAGCAGTACTTC | CASSLAASYEQYF
TRBJ2-7 | - | TRBV4-2 | - | TGTGCCAGCAGCCAAGGAAAAGGGGCCTACGAGCAGTACTTC | CASSQGKGAYEQYF
TRBJ2-5 | TRBD2 | TRBV4-1 | - | TGCGCCAGCAGCTATGGACTAGCGGGAGTAGAGACCCAGTACTTC | CASSYGLAGVETQYF
TRBJ2-5 | - | TRBV5-1 | - | TGCGCCAGCAGCTTGGCCGCGCAGGGCTATTGGGAGACCCAGTACTTC | CASSLAAQGYWETQYF
TRBJ1-1 | - | TRBV9 | - | TGTGCCAGCAGCGCGAGGACGGGGCAGGGAGTGGCTGAAGCTTTCTTT | CASSARTGQGVAEAFF
TRBJ2-2 | TRBD1 | TRBV27 | - | TGTGCCAGCAGTCATCTCCGGAACAGGGGACGTACCCCGAACACCGGGGAGCTGTTTTTT | CASSHLRNRGRTPNTGELFF
TRBJ2-7 | - | TRBV9 | - | TGTGCCAGCAGCGTAGTTGGTCAGGGGGGAGAGCAGTACTTC | CASSVVGQGGEQYF